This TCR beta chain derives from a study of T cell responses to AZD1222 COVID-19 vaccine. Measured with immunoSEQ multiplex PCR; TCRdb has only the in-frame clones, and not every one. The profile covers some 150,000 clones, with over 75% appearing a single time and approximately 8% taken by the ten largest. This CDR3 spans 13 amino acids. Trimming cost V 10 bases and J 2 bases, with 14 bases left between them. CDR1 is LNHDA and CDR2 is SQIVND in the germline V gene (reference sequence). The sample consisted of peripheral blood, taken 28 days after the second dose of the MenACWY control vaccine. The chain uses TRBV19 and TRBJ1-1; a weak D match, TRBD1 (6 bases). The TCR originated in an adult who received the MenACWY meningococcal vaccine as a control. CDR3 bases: TGTGCCACCCAGGAACAGGGTAACACTGAAGCTTTCTTT. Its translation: CATQEQGNTEAFF.